Presented here are 10 T cell receptor beta chains from one specimen sequenced in a study of graft-versus-host responses after intestinal transplantation. These receptors have no identified antigens. The data were produced by immunoSEQ multiplex PCR, yet TCRdb's version contains in-frame clones alone and is incomplete. The table lists some 110,000 clones, 90% to 95% of them singletons, with approximately 0.25% in the top ten. This material consisted of unstimulated CD4+ T cells sorted from spleen or lymph node cells, taken before transplant. The receptors stem from a human donor who was the organ donor for an intestinal transplant.

This CDR3 reads CASSWDPGGRGYTF. The CDR3 DNA reads TGTGCCAGCAGCTGGGACCCAGGGGGCAGGGGCTACACCTTC. The J gene is TRBJ1-2, the V gene TRBV7-2; 8 nucleotides agree with TRBD1. The CDR3 is 14 residues long. Per the germline V gene, CDR1 is SGHTA and CDR2 is FQGNSA. Trimming removed 4 bases from V and 8 bases from J; junction bases left unmatched: 9.

The V gene is TRBV7-2, the J gene TRBJ2-3, with 15 bases fitting TRBD2. The germline V gene has CDR1 SGHTA and CDR2 FQGNSA. This CDR3 contains 18 residues. The V segment lost 4 bases and the J segment 1 base; nucleotides outside the gene matches: 6. In nucleotides, the CDR3 is TGTGCCAGCAGCTCAGGACTAGCGGGAGGGCTACGCACAGATACGCAGTATTTT. It is translated as CASSSGLAGGLRTDTQYF.

V and J are TRBV4-3 and TRBJ1-5; TRBD1 matches 9 bases. Germline assignment: CDR1 LGHNA and CDR2 YSLEER. The CDR3 is 15 residues long. Germline trimming cut 4 bases from V and 2 bases from J; bases unmatched to any gene: 3. The CDR3 coding sequence is TGCGCCAGCAGCCCGGGACAGGGTGGCAATCAGCCCCAGCATTTT. It specifies CASSPGQGGNQPQHF.

V and J are TRBV10-3 and TRBJ1-1; 10 positions match TRBD1. The germline CDR1 and CDR2 sequences are ENHRY and SYGVKD. With 3 bases clipped from V and 4 bases from J, the junction kept 2 bases outside the gene matches. The CDR3 sequence is 14 residues long. The CDR3 loop is CAISDGQGGTEAFF. The CDR3 region has the DNA TGTGCCATCAGTGACGGACAGGGGGGCACTGAAGCTTTCTTT.

CDR3 in amino acids: CASSFSGGTEAFF. In DNA, the CDR3 is TGTGCCAGCAGTTTCTCGGGGGGCACTGAAGCTTTCTTT. The gene calls are TRBV27 and TRBJ1-1, with D possibly being TRBD1 (5 bases). Trimming removed 3 bases at V and 4 bases at J, with 9 bases between. The germline V gene encodes CDR1 MNHEY and CDR2 SMNVEV (reference sequence). This CDR3 region has 13 residues.

This sequence joins TRBV6-5 and TRBJ2-3; 13 bases map to TRBD2. The CDR3 is made up of 14 amino acids. Unmatched junction bases numbered 9, after V lost 5 bases and J lost 13 bases. The germline V gene encodes CDR1 MNHEY and CDR2 SVGAGI. The CDR3 is CASSEGTSGRAEYF. The CDR3 nucleotides are TGTGCCAGCAGTGAAGGCACTAGCGGGAGGGCCGAGTATTTT.

The J gene is TRBJ1-4, the V gene TRBV19; the D gene is possibly TRBD1 (5 bases). The V gene's germline CDR1 is LNHDA and CDR2 SQIVND (reference sequence). Trimming shortened V by 5 bases and J by 5 bases, and 12 bases separated the two germline ends. The length of the CDR3 is 14 residues. Here the CDR3 reads CASSLTAQNEKLFF. In DNA form, the CDR3 reads TGTGCCAGTAGTTTGACAGCTCAAAATGAAAAACTGTTTTTT.

This clone was observed once. V is TRBV5-6 and J is TRBJ2-1; weak D call: TRBD2 (6 bases). The germline gives CDR1 SGHDT, CDR2 YYEEEE. The CDR3 length is 16 residues. With 5 bases removed from V and 4 bases from J, the gap between germline ends came to 19 bases. CDR3 sequence reads: CASSFGGILGYNEQFF. DNA of the CDR3: TGTGCCAGCAGTTTTGGCGGGATACTAGGTTACAATGAGCAGTTCTTC.

J is TRBJ1-1 and V is TRBV28, with 7 bases that match TRBD1. CDR3 size: 15 residues. Germline V gene data show CDR1 as MDHEN and CDR2 as SYDVKM. With V trimmed by 6 bases and J by 5 bases, 12 bases remained unmatched. The CDR3 is CASRIDRDAKTEAFF. For the CDR3, the DNA is TGTGCCAGCAGGATAGACAGGGATGCAAAAACTGAAGCTTTCTTT.

The chain's CDR3 is CASSERERYEQYF. The CDR3 region has the DNA TGCGCCAGCAGTGAGAGAGAAAGGTACGAGCAGTACTTC. The rearrangement joins TRBV10-2 to TRBJ2-7, with unresolved D. The germline CDR1 and CDR2 sequences are WSHSY and SAAADI. V gave up 2 bases and J gave up 4 bases, with 9 bases separating them. The CDR3 runs 13 residues.